The 26 T cell receptor beta chains below all came from one sample that was sequenced in a study of OX40 agonist ivuxolimab in advanced cancers. TCRdb's copy holds only in-frame clones and misses some; the assay was immunoSEQ multiplex PCR. Of some 38,000 clones in the sample, roughly 89% were seen once. This specimen consisted of CD4+ or CD8+ T cells sorted from blood, obtained in a trial of the OX40 agonist ivuxolimab. Receptors originate from an adult with an advanced solid tumor such as melanoma, head and neck, liver or kidney cancer.

V and J are TRBV4-1 and TRBJ1-2; possibly TRBD1 for D (5 bases). Germline CDR1 and CDR2: MGHRA and YSYEKL. CDR3 length: 14 residues. The V end lost 3 bases, the J end lost 5 bases, and 13 bases lay between the germline ends. The CDR3 here is CASSHRATLYGYTF. Here the CDR3 DNA reads TGCGCCAGCAGCCACAGGGCCACTCTTTATGGCTACACCTTC.

This sequence joins TRBV6-5 and TRBJ2-7; D may be TRBD2 (6 bases). The CDR3 sequence is 15 residues long. The ends were cut back, 6 bases at V and 1 base at J, with 16 bases in the middle. CDR1 MNHEY and CDR2 SVGAGI come from the germline V gene. CDR3 region: CASRPAGGTSYEQYF. DNA of the CDR3: TGTGCCAGCAGACCCGCCGGGGGAACGTCCTACGAGCAGTACTTC.

The chain carries TRBV7-9 and TRBJ2-1, with D uncertain. The CDR3 is 13 amino acids. Per the germline V gene, CDR1 is SEHNR and CDR2 is FQNEAQ (reference sequence). The V end lost 5 bases, the J end lost 2 bases, and 7 bases lay between the germline ends. CDR3 DNA sequence: TGTGCCAGCAGCCTTGCGGCCTACAATGAGCAGTTCTTC. Translation gives CASSLAAYNEQFF.

This clone was counted once. The chain employs TRBV9 and TRBJ1-3; possible D gene TRBD1, 5 bases. V lost 0 bases and J lost 3, with 10 bases in between. CDR1 is SGDLS, CDR2 YYNGEE, per germline. The CDR3 has 15 amino acids. Written as DNA, the CDR3 is TGTGCCAGCAGCGTAGCTCCGGGGGTTGGAAACACCATATATTTT. It is translated as CASSVAPGVGNTIYF.

This chain links TRBV18 with TRBJ1-5, with D uncertain. This CDR3 region has 12 residues. Germline CDR1 and CDR2: KGHSH and LQKENI. With 3 bases removed from V and 7 bases from J, the gap between germline ends came to 7 bases. CDR3 nucleotide sequence: TGTGCCAGCTCACCCCCTGGGCAGCCCCAGCATTTT. Translation: CASSPPGQPQHF.

The V call is TRBV28, the J call TRBJ1-2, with TRBD1 identical over 7 bases. CDR1 and CDR2 (germline): MDHEN, SYDVKM. V was pared by 3 bases and J by 12 bases, with 7 bases of the junction left unmatched. The CDR3 has 12 amino acids. The DNA for the CDR3 is TGTGCCAGCAGTTTGACAGGGCTGTTCCACACCTTC. This gives the protein CASSLTGLFHTF.

The V and J genes are TRBV2 and TRBJ2-5; no firm D call. V lost 0 bases and J lost 0, with 8 bases in between. The CDR3 runs 15 residues. In germline, CDR1 is SNHLY, CDR2 FYNNEI. The CDR3 region has the DNA TGTGCCAGCAGTGAAGCGAAGGCGTACCAAGAGACCCAGTACTTC. Translated: CASSEAKAYQETQYF. Complete variable domain (other parts from reference TRBV2 and TRBJ2-5): EPEVTQTPSHQVTQMGQEVILRCVPISNHLYFYWYRQILGQKVEFLVSFYNNEISEKSEIFDDQFSVERPDGSNFTLKIRSTKLEDSAMYFCASSEAKAYQETQYFGPGTRLLVL.

The chain links TRBV7-9 to TRBJ1-1; 9 bases line up with TRBD1. The CDR3 spans 17 residues. Trimming removed 3 bases from V and 5 bases from J; junction bases left unmatched: 13. Germline lookup yields CDR1 SEHNR and CDR2 FQNEAQ (reference sequence). For the CDR3, the DNA is TGTGCCAGCAGCTTCACGGATAGGGGGACAGGGAGAACTGAAGCTTTCTTT. Translation: CASSFTDRGTGRTEAFF.

The chain links TRBV27 to TRBJ2-1, with a weak D call TRBD2 (7 bases). The CDR3 has 16 amino acids. CDR1 and CDR2 from the germline V gene are MNHEY and SMNVEV (reference sequence). The ends were cut back, 7 bases at V and 2 bases at J, with 18 bases in the middle. Here the CDR3 DNA reads TGTGCCAGCACCTGGGGGGGCCGAGGGACCTACAATGAGCAGTTCTTC. This sequence encodes CASTWGGRGTYNEQFF.

V is TRBV19 and J is TRBJ1-4; the D is unclear. This CDR3 is 16 amino acids long. V dropped 1 base and J dropped 0 bases, with 9 bases sitting between them. Germline assignment: CDR1 LNHDA and CDR2 SQIVND (reference sequence). The CDR3 spells CASSIVGSATNEKLFF. The CDR3 bases are TGTGCCAGTAGTATAGTAGGGAGCGCAACTAATGAAAAACTGTTTTTT.

The chain has TRBV6-1 and TRBJ2-1; 7 bases match TRBD2. The germline V gene has CDR1 MNHNS and CDR2 SASEGT. The CDR3 is 15 residues long. Trimming removed 11 bases from V and 2 bases from J; junction bases left unmatched: 12. The CDR3: CAGQDSGGAYNEQFF. The DNA of the CDR3 is TGTGCCGGGCAGGATAGTGGGGGGGCCTACAATGAGCAGTTCTTC.

J is TRBJ2-2 and V is TRBV5-4, with no clear D. This CDR3 has 15 amino acids. Germline CDR1 SGHNT, CDR2 YYREEE (reference sequence). The V end was cut by 4 bases, the J end by 4 bases, with 14 bases between. The CDR3 region is CASSTKETLTGELFF. The CDR3 coding sequence is TGTGCCAGCAGCACTAAGGAGACCCTCACCGGGGAGCTGTTTTTT.

This sequence joins TRBV12-5 and TRBJ2-7; D assignment may be TRBD1 or TRBD2 (5 bases each). Trimming left V 5 bases short and J 0 bases short, with 14 bases between. Germline V gene sequence: CDR1 LGHNT, CDR2 FRNRAP. The CDR3 is 15 amino acids. CDR3 coding DNA: TGTGCTAGTGGTCGGGTCAGGGACCGCTCCTACGAGCAGTACTTC. Protein sequence: CASGRVRDRSYEQYF.

The J gene is TRBJ2-5, the V gene TRBV6-6, with D possibly being TRBD1 (6 bases). Per the germline V gene, CDR1 is MNHNY and CDR2 is SVGAGI (reference sequence). The CDR3 spans 13 residues. V was trimmed by 4 bases and J by 3 bases, leaving 9 bases between them. The CDR3 sequence is CASSSDSKETQYF. CDR3 DNA sequence: TGTGCCAGCAGTTCGGACAGCAAAGAGACCCAGTACTTC.

This sequence joins TRBV6-5 and TRBJ2-2; 10 nucleotides line up with TRBD1. The J segment lost 6 bases and the V segment lost 5 bases, leaving 3 bases of the junction unmatched. The length of the CDR3 is 14 residues. The germline CDR1 and CDR2 sequences are MNHEY and SVGAGI. CDR3 bases: TGTGCCAGCAGTCGGGACAGGGGACCCGGGGAGCTGTTTTTT. Its protein is CASSRDRGPGELFF.

J is TRBJ1-2 and V is TRBV7-9; D uncertain. Trimming stripped 5 bases from V and 1 base from J, with 11 bases between. Germline assignment: CDR1 SEHNR and CDR2 FQNEAQ (reference sequence). The CDR3 has 14 residues. CDR3 nucleotides: TGTGCCAGCAGCCCACGGACGGTTAACTATGGCTACACCTTC. This gives the protein CASSPRTVNYGYTF.

This clone was observed once. The J gene is TRBJ1-2, the V gene TRBV2; D is unresolved. With 5 bases removed from V and 5 bases from J, the gap between germline ends came to 6 bases. CDR1 is SNHLY and CDR2 is FYNNEI in the germline V gene. This CDR3 region has 11 residues. In DNA form, the CDR3 reads TGTGCCAGCAGTCCAGGATATGGCTACACCTTC. It codes for CASSPGYGYTF. The entire variable domain, with the rest obtained from reference TRBV2 and TRBJ1-2, is as follows: EPEVTQTPSHQVTQMGQEVILRCVPISNHLYFYWYRQILGQKVEFLVSFYNNEISEKSEIFDDQFSVERPDGSNFTLKIRSTKLEDSAMYFCASSPGYGYTFGSGTRLTVV.

This sequence joins TRBV28 and TRBJ2-3; D is ambiguous. Deletions cut 6 bases from V and 7 bases from J, with 11 bases between. Germline V gene lookup returns CDR1 MDHEN and CDR2 SYDVKM. The CDR3 sequence is 12 residues long. In DNA, the CDR3 is TGTGCCAGCAGCCCGAGTAGGAATACGCAGTATTTT. Its translation is CASSPSRNTQYF.

The rearrangement uses TRBV7-9 and TRBJ1-2, with D possibly TRBD1 on 6 matching bases. The CDR3 loop spans 18 amino acids. The germline V gene encodes CDR1 SEHNR and CDR2 FQNEAQ (reference sequence). Trimming pared 7 bases from V and 1 base from J, leaving 25 bases between. The CDR3 here is CASTTPHFRDTHNYGYTF. The CDR3 DNA reads as TGTGCCAGCACCACCCCCCACTTCCGGGACACCCATAACTATGGCTACACCTTC. Filled out from reference TRBV7-9 and TRBJ1-2, the complete variable domain reads DTGVSQNPRHKITKRGQNVTFRCDPISEHNRLYWYRQTLGQGPEFLTYFQNEAQLEKSRLLSDRFSAERPKGSFSTLEIQRTEQGDSAMYLCASTTPHFRDTHNYGYTFGSGTRLTVV.

The V gene is TRBV5-1, the J gene TRBJ2-1; D gene unclear. Germline-derived CDR1 and CDR2 are SGHRS and YFSETQ. Trimming shortened V by 5 bases and J by 10 bases, and 10 bases separated the two germline ends. The CDR3 sequence is 11 residues long. The CDR3 sequence: CASRVSWEQFF. Here the CDR3 DNA reads TGCGCCAGCAGGGTCTCATGGGAGCAGTTCTTC.

Only a few counts were recorded for this clone. V gene TRBV28 combines with J gene TRBJ2-5; 9 bases are a match to TRBD1. The germline V gene encodes CDR1 MDHEN and CDR2 SYDVKM. CDR3 length: 13 amino acids. The ends lost 8 bases at V and 5 bases at J; junction bases unmatched: 6. CDR3 coding DNA: TGTGCCAGCTCACAGGGGGCGGGGGAGACCCAGTACTTC. Its protein is CASSQGAGETQYF.

The V gene is TRBV7-2, the J gene TRBJ1-1; D is ambiguous. CDR3 length equals 14 residues. Germline-derived CDR1 and CDR2 are SGHTA and FQGNSA. Trimming took 5 bases from V and 0 from J, leaving 10 bases between them. The CDR3 is CASSGLVLNTEAFF. For the CDR3, the DNA is TGTGCCAGCAGCGGACTAGTCCTGAACACTGAAGCTTTCTTT.

V usage is TRBV7-9 and J usage is TRBJ2-2, with D possibly matching TRBD2 (7 bases). Germline CDR1 reads SEHNR; CDR2 reads FQNEAQ (reference sequence). The V and J ends lost 8 bases and 4 bases respectively, with 17 bases between them. CDR3 length equals 15 residues. This CDR3 reads CASWGGATPTGELFF. The CDR3 bases are TGTGCCAGCTGGGGGGGCGCTACTCCCACCGGGGAGCTGTTTTTT.

This chain connects TRBV14 to TRBJ2-6; D gene unclear. The V gene's germline CDR1 is SGHDN and CDR2 FVKESK. V lost 4 bases and J lost 0, with 10 bases in between. The CDR3 extends over 16 amino acids. This CDR3 reads CASSPLYSSGANVLTF. The CDR3 DNA sequence: TGTGCCAGCAGCCCCCTATACAGCTCTGGGGCCAACGTCCTGACTTTC.

The CDR3 protein is CASSLEGTLFWSTQYF. For the CDR3, the DNA is TGTGCCAGCAGCTTAGAGGGGACGCTCTTCTGGAGTACGCAGTATTTT. This chain connects TRBV7-8 to TRBJ2-3, with D tentatively TRBD1 or TRBD2 (5 bases each). The CDR3 contains 16 residues. V was pared by 1 base and J by 8 bases, with 19 bases between. Germline CDR1 is SGHVS and CDR2 is FQNEAQ.

This clone was detected only a few times. The V and J genes are TRBV10-1 and TRBJ2-5; the match to TRBD1 covers 10 bases. The CDR3 is made up of 14 amino acids. Trimming cost V 4 bases and J 3 bases; bases outside gene matches: 2. CDR1 and CDR2 from the germline V gene are WNHNN and SYGVQD (reference sequence). The CDR3 reads CASSAGTGEETQYF. The CDR3 DNA is TGCGCCAGCAGTGCCGGGACAGGGGAAGAGACCCAGTACTTC.